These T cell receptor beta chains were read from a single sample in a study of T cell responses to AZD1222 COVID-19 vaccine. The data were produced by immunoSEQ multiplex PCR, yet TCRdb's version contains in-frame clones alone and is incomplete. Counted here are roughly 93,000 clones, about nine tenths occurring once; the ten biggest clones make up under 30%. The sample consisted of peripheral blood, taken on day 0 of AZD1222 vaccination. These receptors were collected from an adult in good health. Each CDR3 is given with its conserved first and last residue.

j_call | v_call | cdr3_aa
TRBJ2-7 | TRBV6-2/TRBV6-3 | CASSYSGVRGGYEQYF
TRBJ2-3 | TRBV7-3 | CASSQKAGGTTGYF
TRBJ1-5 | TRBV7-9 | CASSLVNQPQHF
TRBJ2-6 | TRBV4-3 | CASSQHSGGPSGANVLTF
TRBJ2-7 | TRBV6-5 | CASNRGLGYYEQYF
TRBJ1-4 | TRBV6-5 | CASSYRGSNEKLFF
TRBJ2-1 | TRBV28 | CASRGSLLASGAGNEQFF
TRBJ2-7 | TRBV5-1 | CASSLEAGGGEQYF
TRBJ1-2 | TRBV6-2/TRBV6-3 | CASSRDRTNYGYTF
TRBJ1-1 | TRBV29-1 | CSVEGTDTEAFF
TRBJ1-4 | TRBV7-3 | CASSPGPPQEKLFF
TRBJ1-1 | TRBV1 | CTSTPGGDMNTEAFF
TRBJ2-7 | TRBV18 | CASSPRTGGEQYF
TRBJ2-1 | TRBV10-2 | CASREGLAGVGEQFF
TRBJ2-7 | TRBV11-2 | CASSRKGTSGESSYEQYF
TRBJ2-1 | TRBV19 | CASRQPRTDEQFF
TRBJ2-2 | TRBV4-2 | CASSQEGDRGNTGELFF
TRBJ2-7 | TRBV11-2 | CASSLRGYEQYF
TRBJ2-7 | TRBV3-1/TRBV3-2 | CASRRTGSHEQYF
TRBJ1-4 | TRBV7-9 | CASGLVATNEKLFF
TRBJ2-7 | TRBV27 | CASSLGAVDEQYF
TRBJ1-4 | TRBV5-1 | CASSWTGTVATNEKLFF
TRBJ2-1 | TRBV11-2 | CASSLSNGRIYNEQFF
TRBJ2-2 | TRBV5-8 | CASSPWGRDTNTGELFF
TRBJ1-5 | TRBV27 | CASSLDPPGTNNQPQHF
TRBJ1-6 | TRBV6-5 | CASSSQRDRHNSPLHF
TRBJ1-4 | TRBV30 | CAWSRLAEKLFF
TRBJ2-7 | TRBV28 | CATLADSYEQYF
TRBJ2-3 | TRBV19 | CASSTWREGGDTQYF
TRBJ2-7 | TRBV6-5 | CASSYPPYEQYF
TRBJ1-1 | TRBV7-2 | CASSWGLGQLNTEAFF
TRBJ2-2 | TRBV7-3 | CASSVTPGTSGRVAGELFF
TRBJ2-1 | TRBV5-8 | CASSLGPQAGANEQFF
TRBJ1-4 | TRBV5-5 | CASSSARTGPATNEKLFF
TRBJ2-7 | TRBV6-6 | CASSYTGQGPYEQYF
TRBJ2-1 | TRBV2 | CASRGGLAGWDEQFF
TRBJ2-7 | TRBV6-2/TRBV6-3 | CASSYLGLYEQYF
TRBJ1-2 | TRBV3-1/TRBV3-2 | CASSQGLHTGGLGYGYTF
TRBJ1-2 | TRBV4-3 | CASSQEGRGENGYTF
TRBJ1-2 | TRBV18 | CASSPPANRDGYTF